The sample holds a few counts of the clone carrying this T cell receptor (beta chain). Antigen unknown. MiXCR was run by TCRdb on the 5' RACE reads, yielding one entry per CDR3 protein. In the table there are about 340,000 distinct CDR3 sequences, approximately 22% of which are singletons. This CDR3 has 12 amino acids. V was clipped by 10 bases and J by 6 bases, with 14 bases between them. Germline CDR1 is MNHEY and CDR2 is SMNVEV (reference sequence). These data are taken from a study of CD8 T cells in ankylosing spondylitis. Findings and caveats of the study: In synovial fluid and blood from reactive arthritis, some motif variants were previously reported.

The receptor comes from a male donor with ankylosing spondylitis or in good health (not recorded which). The chain uses TRBV27 and TRBJ2-3; D remains ambiguous. The material sequenced was blood, either unsorted or a sorted T cell fraction (not recorded which). The CDR3 protein is CATRSASDTQYF. CDR3 in DNA: TGTGCCACCAGGAGCGCCTCGGATACGCAGTATTTT.